What follows are 5 T cell receptor beta chains derived from one specimen sequenced in a study of T cell responses to AZD1222 COVID-19 vaccine. Profiling relied on immunoSEQ multiplex PCR, and the TCRdb table lists in-frame clones only, not all of them. This sample yields 34,000 or so clones, of which roughly 91% are seen a single time; around 6.6% belongs to the top ten. The sequenced sample was peripheral blood, obtained on day 0 of AZD1222 vaccination. The receptors were gathered from an adult in good health.

The chain recombines TRBV12-3 or TRBV12-4 with TRBJ2-5; TRBD2 might be the D (6 bases). V shed 8 bases and J shed 5 bases, with 15 bases lying between them. The CDR3 loop spans 13 amino acids. This chain's CDR3 is CASAGGDRETQYF. CDR3 DNA: TGTGCCAGCGCGGGCGGGGATAGGGAGACCCAGTACTTC.

The chain carries TRBV6-6 and TRBJ1-1, with TRBD1 as a possible D gene (5 bases). This CDR3 has 15 residues. V lost 0 bases, J lost 1 base, and 9 bases lay in between. CDR1 is MNHNY and CDR2 is SVGAGI in the germline V gene (reference sequence). In DNA, the CDR3 is TGTGCCAGCAGTTACTCGGGGGAAAAGAACACTGAAGCTTTCTTT. This translates into CASSYSGEKNTEAFF.

The chain joins TRBV20-1 to TRBJ2-5; tentatively, D is TRBD1 (5 bases). The CDR3 consists of 13 residues. Per the germline V gene, CDR1 is DFQATT and CDR2 is SNEGSKA (reference sequence). Trimming stripped 3 bases from V and 5 bases from J, with 13 bases between. The CDR3 region has the DNA TGCAGTGCTAGTCTGGGGCGCGACGAGACCCAGTACTTC. Amino acid sequence: CSASLGRDETQYF.

The chain recombines TRBV7-9 with TRBJ2-6, with TRBD2 matching 12 bases. Germline lookup yields CDR1 SEHNR and CDR2 FQNEAQ (reference sequence). V dropped 5 bases and J dropped 0; count of bases not matched to a gene: 8. The CDR3 extends over 19 amino acids. The CDR3 region has the DNA TGTGCCAGCAGCACTCGACTAGCGGGGGCATACTCTGGGGCCAACGTCCTGACTTTC. This gives the protein CASSTRLAGAYSGANVLTF.

This clone was detected once. CDR3 sequence reads: CATSRDLADPYEQYF. As DNA, the CDR3 is TGTGCCACCAGCAGAGATTTAGCGGACCCCTACGAGCAGTACTTC. The chain uses TRBV15 and TRBJ2-7; a weak D match, TRBD2 (6 bases). Deletions cut 0 bases from V and 2 bases from J, with 11 bases between. This CDR3 is 15 amino acids long. Germline loops: CDR1 LNHNV, CDR2 YYDKDF (reference sequence).